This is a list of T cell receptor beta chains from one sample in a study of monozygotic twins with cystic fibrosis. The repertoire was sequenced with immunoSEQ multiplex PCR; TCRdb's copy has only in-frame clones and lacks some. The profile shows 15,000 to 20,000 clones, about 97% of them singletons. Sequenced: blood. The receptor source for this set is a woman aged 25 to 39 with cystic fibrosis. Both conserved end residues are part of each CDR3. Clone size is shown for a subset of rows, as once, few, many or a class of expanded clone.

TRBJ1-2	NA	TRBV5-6	CASSPRNYGYTF
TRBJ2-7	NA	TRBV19	CASSIDRDGEQYF
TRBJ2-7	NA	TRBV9	CASSVAAGASYEQYF
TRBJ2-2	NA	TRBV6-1	CASGGLAGDTGELFF
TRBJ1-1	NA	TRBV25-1	CASTPAGAANTEAFF
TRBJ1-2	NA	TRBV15	CATSRTGTGGYGYTF
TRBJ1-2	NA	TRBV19	CASSARTVYGYTF
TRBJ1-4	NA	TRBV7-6	CASSLGGSREKLFF
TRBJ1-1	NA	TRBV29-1	CSVGGRMNTEAFF
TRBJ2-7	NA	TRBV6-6	CASIDVGSEQYF
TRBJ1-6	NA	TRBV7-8	CASSSDSANSPLHF
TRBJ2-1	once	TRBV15	CATSRDPIRGARNEQFF
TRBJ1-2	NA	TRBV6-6	CASNQPWEYGYTF
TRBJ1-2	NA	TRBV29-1	CSAKGQRDYGYTF
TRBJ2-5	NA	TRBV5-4	CASSLAGLQETQYF
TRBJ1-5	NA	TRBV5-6	CASSWGRRKGQPQHF
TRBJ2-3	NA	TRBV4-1	CASSRSGLTDTQYF
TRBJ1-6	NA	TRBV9	CASSVDLSHSPLHF
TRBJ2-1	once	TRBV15	CATSPNENEQFF
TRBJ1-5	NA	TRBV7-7	CASSLAGHGVPKSQPQHF
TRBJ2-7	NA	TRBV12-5	CASGLGPGTSGRPYEQYF
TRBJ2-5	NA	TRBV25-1	CASSEPEGQGGETQYF
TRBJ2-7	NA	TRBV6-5	CASSYSNPRTSHEQYF
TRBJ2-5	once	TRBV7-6	CASSPGASGGRETQYF
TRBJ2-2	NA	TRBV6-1	CASSEWDSLPGELFF
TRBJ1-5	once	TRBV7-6	CASSTTASNQPQHF
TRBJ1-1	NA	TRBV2	CASRWGGQDTEAFF
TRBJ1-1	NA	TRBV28	CASSLSEAAFF
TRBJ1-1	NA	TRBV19	CASSGGGGPTEAFF
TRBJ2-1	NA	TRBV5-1	CASSLVSGGSDEQFF
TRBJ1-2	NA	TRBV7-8	CASSLTGDSNYGYTF
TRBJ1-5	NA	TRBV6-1	CASSEEGSYQPQHF
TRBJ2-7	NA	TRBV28	CASSSEKARREQYF
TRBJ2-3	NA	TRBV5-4	CASSGGGGTDTQYF
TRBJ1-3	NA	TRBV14	CASSQGGNTIYF
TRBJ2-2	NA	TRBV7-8	CASSLSSGGTNTGELFF
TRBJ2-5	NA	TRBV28	CASSSPRTGRATETQYF
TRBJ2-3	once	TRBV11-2	CASSRSIREYF
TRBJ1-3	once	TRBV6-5	CASSYDSSGNTIYF
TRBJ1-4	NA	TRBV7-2	CASSLRAVYNEKLFF
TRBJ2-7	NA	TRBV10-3	CAILAGPTVFSYEQYF
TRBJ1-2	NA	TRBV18	CASSPGAGTYGYTF
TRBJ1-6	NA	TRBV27	CASSLRGLREPLHF
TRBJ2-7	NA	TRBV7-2	CASSLGVGVSYEQYF
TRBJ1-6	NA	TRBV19	CASSIDGLGSPLHF
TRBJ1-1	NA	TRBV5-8	CASSKGGTEAFF
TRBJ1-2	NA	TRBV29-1	CSVSGGRGYTF
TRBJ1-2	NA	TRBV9	CASSILQGGFGGYTF
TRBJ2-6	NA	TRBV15	CATSRDNPGANVLTF
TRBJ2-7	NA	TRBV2	CASRVDRASDEQYF
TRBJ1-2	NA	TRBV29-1	CSVEGGDAYGYTF
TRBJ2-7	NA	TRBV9	CASSGDSYEQYF
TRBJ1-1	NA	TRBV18	CASSPWDRGVNTEAFF
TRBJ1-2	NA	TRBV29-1	CSVEGNYGYTF
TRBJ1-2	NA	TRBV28	CASSPIDRAHYGYTF
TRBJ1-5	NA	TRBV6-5	CASSADHRGNQPQHF
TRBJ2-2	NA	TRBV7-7	CASSLEGYTGELFF
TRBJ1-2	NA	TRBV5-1	CASWDPTGNSYGYTF
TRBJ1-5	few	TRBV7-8	CASSLTMRDQPQHF